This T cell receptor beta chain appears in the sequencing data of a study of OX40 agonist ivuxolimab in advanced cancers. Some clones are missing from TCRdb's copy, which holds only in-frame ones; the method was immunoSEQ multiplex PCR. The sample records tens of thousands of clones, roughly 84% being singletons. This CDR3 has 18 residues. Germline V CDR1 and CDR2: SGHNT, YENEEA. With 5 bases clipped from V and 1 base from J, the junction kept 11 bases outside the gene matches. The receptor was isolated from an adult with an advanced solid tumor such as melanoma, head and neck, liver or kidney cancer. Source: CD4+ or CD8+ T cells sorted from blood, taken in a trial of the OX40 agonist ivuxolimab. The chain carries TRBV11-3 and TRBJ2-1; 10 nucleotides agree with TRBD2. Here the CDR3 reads CASSPGWVAGGSYNEQFF. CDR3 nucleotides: TGTGCCAGCAGCCCGGGTTGGGTAGCGGGAGGATCCTACAATGAGCAGTTCTTC.